This TCR beta chain is drawn from a study of blood T cells in healthy people across ages. Points from the study as a whole: Long-lived donors exceeded aged donors in naive CD4+ cells and diversity.

A sample-barcoded 5' primer and a J-beta primer mix were used in a second PCR of roughly 6 to 11 cycles. Each CDR3 protein is one row after TCRdb ran MiXCR on the 5' RACE reads. The data hold approximately 810,000 distinct CDR3 sequences, with 35% to 40% observed a single time. The germline V gene encodes CDR1 MNHNY and CDR2 SVGAGI (reference sequence). Trimming left V 0 bases short and J 0 bases short, with 5 bases between. CDR3 size: 14 residues. Note on this clonotype: Its antigen is undetermined.

The TCR originated in a young man in good health. Sequenced material: blood. J is TRBJ2-5 and V is TRBV6-6; D call uncertain. This chain's CDR3 is CASSYSQYQETQYF. The CDR3 DNA sequence: TGTGCCAGCAGTTACTCCCAGTACCAAGAGACCCAGTACTTC.